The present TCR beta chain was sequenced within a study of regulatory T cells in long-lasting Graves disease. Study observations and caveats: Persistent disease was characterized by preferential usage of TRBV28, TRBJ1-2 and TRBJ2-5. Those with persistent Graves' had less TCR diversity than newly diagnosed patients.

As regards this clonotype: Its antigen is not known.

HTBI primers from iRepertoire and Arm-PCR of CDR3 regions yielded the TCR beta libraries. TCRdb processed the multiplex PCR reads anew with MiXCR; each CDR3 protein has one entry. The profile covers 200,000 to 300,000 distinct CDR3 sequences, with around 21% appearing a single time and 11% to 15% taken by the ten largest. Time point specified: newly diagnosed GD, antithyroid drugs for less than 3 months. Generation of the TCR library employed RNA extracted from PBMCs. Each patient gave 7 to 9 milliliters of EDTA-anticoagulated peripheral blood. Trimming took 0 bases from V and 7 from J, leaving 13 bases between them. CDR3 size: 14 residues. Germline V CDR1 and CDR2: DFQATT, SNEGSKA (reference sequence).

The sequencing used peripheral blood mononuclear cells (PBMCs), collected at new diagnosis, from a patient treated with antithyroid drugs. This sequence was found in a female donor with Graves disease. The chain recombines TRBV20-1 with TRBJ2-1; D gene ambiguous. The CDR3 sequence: CSARDPLGQNEQFF. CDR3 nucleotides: TGCAGTGCTAGAGATCCCTTGGGCCAGAATGAGCAGTTCTTC.